These T cell receptor beta chains were read from a single sample in a study of T-cell reconstitution after alpha-beta-depleted transplantation in children. TCRdb recomputed calls from the PCR reads with MiXCR, one row per CDR3 protein. The sample shows 400,000 to 500,000 distinct CDR3 sequences, 11% of them seen only once. Sequencing was performed on PBMCs from the stem cell graft donor, taken from the stem cell graft. Source of these receptors: a human donor who donated a stem cell graft to a child with acute myeloid leukemia. Each CDR3 is given with its conserved first and last residue. A D gene is named only where the DNA matches it firmly. Only some rows state a clone size, as once, few, many or a class for expanded clones.

CASKDRVSTDTQYF	TGTGCCAGCAAGGACAGAGTTTCCACAGATACGCAGTATTTT	few	TRBJ2-3	TRBV6-1	NA
CASSYPAGAYNEQFF	TGTGCCAGCAGTTACCCAGCGGGAGCATACAATGAGCAGTTCTTC	many	TRBJ2-1	TRBV6-2/TRBV6-3	TRBD2
CSADGRNTEAFF	TGCAGTGCTGATGGACGGAACACTGAAGCTTTCTTT	many	TRBJ1-1	TRBV20-1	NA
CSARVVAVNTEAFF	TGCAGTGCTAGAGTAGTTGCCGTGAACACTGAAGCTTTCTTT	few	TRBJ1-1	TRBV20-1	NA
CSARVRGLAVYEQYF	TGCAGTGCTAGAGTACGGGGACTAGCGGTCTACGAGCAGTACTTC	many	TRBJ2-7	TRBV20-1	TRBD2
CASSLAGTGLETQYF	TGTGCCAGCAGCTTGGCCGGGACAGGGTTAGAGACCCAGTACTTC	many	TRBJ2-5	TRBV5-5	TRBD1
CASSFAGQGADTQYF	TGTGCCAGCAGCTTCGCAGGACAGGGAGCAGATACGCAGTATTTT	NA	TRBJ2-3	TRBV13	TRBD1
CASTNAKAPLHF	TGTGCCAGCACCAACGCGAAAGCACCCCTCCACTTT	NA	TRBJ1-6	TRBV5-6	NA
CASSLGDRVTGELFF	TGCGCCAGCAGCTTGGGGGACAGGGTCACCGGGGAGCTGTTTTTT	many	TRBJ2-2	TRBV5-1	TRBD1
CASSFGRDPYEQYF	TGTGCCAGCAGCTTCGGCAGGGATCCCTACGAGCAGTACTTC	many	TRBJ2-7	TRBV7-2	NA
CASSRWIGDGAEKLFF	TGTGCCAGCAGTCGATGGATAGGAGACGGGGCAGAAAAACTGTTTTTT	few	TRBJ1-4	TRBV6-2/TRBV6-3	NA
CSAAPGAGANVLTF	TGCAGTGCAGCCCCGGGCGCTGGGGCCAACGTCCTGACTTTC	NA	TRBJ2-6	TRBV20-1	NA
CASSLVPTNGAFF	TGTGCCAGCAGCTTAGTTCCGACGAATGGGGCTTTCTTT	NA	TRBJ1-1	TRBV7-9	NA
CASSVAAGARETQYF	TGTGCCAGCAGCGTAGCCGCGGGAGCCCGTGAGACCCAGTACTTC	many	TRBJ2-5	TRBV9	TRBD2
CASSQLLAGGPADEQFF	TGTGCCAGCAGCCAACTGCTAGCGGGGGGGCCGGCTGATGAGCAGTTCTTC	few	TRBJ2-1	TRBV14	TRBD2
CASSLDGGITYTEAFF	TGCGCCAGCAGCTTGGATGGGGGCATTACGTACACTGAAGCTTTCTTT	many	TRBJ1-1	TRBV5-1	NA
CSARDEWAASYNEQFF	TGCAGTGCTAGAGACGAGTGGGCGGCCTCCTACAATGAGCAGTTCTTC	few	TRBJ2-1	TRBV20-1	NA
CASSFLPDSGNTIYF	TGTGCCAGCAGCTTTTTACCAGACTCTGGAAACACCATATATTTT	NA	TRBJ1-3	TRBV11-2	NA
CASSLMAHNEKLFF	TGTGCCAGCAGCTTAATGGCCCATAATGAAAAACTGTTTTTT	many	TRBJ1-4	TRBV7-2	NA
CASSLMAGTDTQYF	TGTGCCAGCAGCTTAATGGCCGGCACAGATACGCAGTATTTT	NA	TRBJ2-3	TRBV7-9	NA
CSVAPGTSGTKDTQYF	TGCAGCGTGGCGCCCGGGACTAGCGGGACCAAAGATACGCAGTATTTT	few	TRBJ2-3	TRBV29-1	TRBD2
CASSERAGDTGELFF	TGTGCCAGCAGTGAAAGAGCGGGAGACACCGGGGAGCTGTTTTTT	few	TRBJ2-2	TRBV6-1	TRBD2
CASSFYSAGDTQYF	TGTGCCAGCAGTTTTTACTCAGCTGGAGATACGCAGTATTTT	NA	TRBJ2-3	TRBV12-3/TRBV12-4	NA
CASTWDRLNTGELFF	TGTGCCAGCACTTGGGACAGACTGAACACCGGGGAGCTGTTTTTT	many	TRBJ2-2	TRBV2	TRBD1
CASSYSPPGGMNTEAFF	TGTGCCAGCAGTTACTCCCCGCCAGGGGGGATGAACACTGAAGCTTTCTTT	NA	TRBJ1-1	TRBV6-5	TRBD1
CASSGLGPAAYNEQFF	TGTGCCAGCAGTGGCCTGGGACCCGCTGCCTACAATGAGCAGTTCTTC	NA	TRBJ2-1	TRBV2	NA
CASSLGQGPNSPLHF	TGTGCCAGCAGCTTAGGACAGGGCCCGAATTCACCCCTCCACTTT	NA	TRBJ1-6	TRBV7-2	TRBD1
CASSGSHTEQFF	TGTGCCAGCAGTGGAAGCCACACTGAGCAGTTCTTC	few	TRBJ2-1	TRBV25-1	NA
CSARELFYNDQFF	TGCAGTGCTAGAGAACTTTTCTACAATGATCAGTTCTTC	NA	TRBJ2-1	TRBV20-1	NA
CASSLAAVRGLADTQYF	TGCGCCAGCAGCTTGGCCGCGGTCCGGGGTCTGGCAGATACGCAGTATTTT	many	TRBJ2-3	TRBV5-1	NA
CASSQDQGTQYF	TGCGCCAGCAGCCAAGACCAGGGGACCCAGTACTTC	many	TRBJ2-5	TRBV4-1	NA
CASSERLAATNEQFF	TGTGCCAGCAGTGAACGACTAGCGGCTACCAATGAGCAGTTCTTC	few	TRBJ2-1	TRBV2	TRBD2
CASSHGQGMNEQFF	TGCGCCAGCAGCCACGGACAGGGGATGAATGAGCAGTTCTTC	few	TRBJ2-1	TRBV4-3	TRBD1
CASSVGQGGDTQYF	TGTGCCAGCAGCGTAGGACAGGGGGGCGATACGCAGTATTTT	many	TRBJ2-3	TRBV9	TRBD1
CASSPGLRGQGHEKLFF	TGTGCCAGCAGCCCGGGTCTTAGGGGACAGGGGCACGAAAAACTGTTTTTT	few	TRBJ1-4	TRBV11-2	TRBD1
CASSPPRKTSTDTQYF	TGTGCCAGCTCACCACCCCGAAAAACTAGCACAGATACGCAGTATTTT	few	TRBJ2-3	TRBV18	NA
CAISRTEETQYF	TGTGCCATCAGTAGAACTGAAGAGACCCAGTACTTC	few	TRBJ2-5	TRBV10-3	NA
CSARKPGQENSPLHF	TGCAGTGCTAGAAAACCGGGACAGGAGAATTCACCCCTCCACTTT	few	TRBJ1-6	TRBV20-1	TRBD1
CAIKGLASSTSKDTQYF	TGTGCCATCAAGGGACTAGCGTCATCAACTAGCAAAGATACGCAGTATTTT	few	TRBJ2-3	TRBV10-3	TRBD2
CASSFPGTSGAHQETQYF	TGCGCCAGCAGCTTTCCCGGGACTAGCGGGGCGCACCAAGAGACCCAGTACTTC	NA	TRBJ2-5	TRBV5-1	TRBD2
CASSQESAAARYGYTF	TGTGCCAGCAGCCAAGAATCGGCAGCCGCTAGGTATGGCTACACCTTC	few	TRBJ1-2	TRBV3-1	NA
CASSSPGYGYTF	TGTGCCAGCAGCTCCCCCGGCTATGGCTACACCTTC	few	TRBJ1-2	TRBV7-2	NA
CASSEGGRYYEQYF	TGTGCCAGCAGTGAGGGGGGGCGATACTACGAGCAGTACTTC	NA	TRBJ2-7	TRBV2	NA
CASSQGSRPDTQYF	TGCGCCAGCAGCCAAGGCTCGAGGCCGGATACGCAGTATTTT	many	TRBJ2-3	TRBV4-1	NA
CASGETQYF	TGTGCCAGCGGGGAGACCCAGTACTTC	many	TRBJ2-5	TRBV25-1	NA
CASSPRGIATNEKLFF	TGTGCCAGCAGCCCCCGAGGGATAGCAACTAATGAAAAACTGTTTTTT	few	TRBJ1-4	TRBV5-8	NA
CASSPRLALGEQFF	TGTGCCAGCAGCCCACGACTAGCCCTGGGTGAGCAGTTCTTC	few	TRBJ2-1	TRBV12-3/TRBV12-4	TRBD2
CASSLGQGGRPGELFF	TGCGCCAGCAGCCTAGGACAGGGAGGGCGTCCCGGGGAGCTGTTTTTT	many	TRBJ2-2	TRBV4-1	NA
CASSFTGGRTDTQYF	TGTGCCAGCAGTTTTACGGGGGGGCGGACAGATACGCAGTATTTT	NA	TRBJ2-3	TRBV27	TRBD2
CAISVLVGEQFF	TGTGCCATCAGTGTCTTAGTAGGTGAGCAGTTCTTC	many	TRBJ2-1	TRBV10-3	NA